The following is a T cell receptor (beta chain) sequence with its context. In the source study's methods: Estimation of nucleated cell counts was performed using reference gene primer amplification. Produced via immunoSEQ multiplex PCR; TCRdb's table is partial and in-frame only. V and J calls and clone size follow that table, whereas D and trimming were derived from the DNA. The sample records around 50,000 clones, 85% to 90% being singletons. This sample stems from a study of blood T cell repertoires in COVID-19. Study-level background: Both acute and convalescent COVID-19 samples were obtained from the United States, Italy and Spain. PBMCs, B-cell-depleted T cells, or T cells were the source of the cDNA or gDNA that made up the material.

Germline V gene lookup returns CDR1 LNHNV and CDR2 YYDKDF (reference sequence). The CDR3 sequence is 14 residues long. V lost 4 bases to trimming and J lost 8 bases, with 14 bases between them. This sequence joins TRBV15 and TRBJ1-4; D remains ambiguous. This sequence was found in a man in his forties or fifties with active COVID-19. Sequenced material: peripheral blood. CDR3 bases: TGTGCCACCAGCACGGGAGGGTTTCGGGAAAAACTGTTTTTT. Amino acids: CATSTGGFREKLFF.